This entry features one T cell receptor beta chain sequence. The target antigen is unknown. The data were taken from a study of T cells in localized non-small cell lung cancer. Study-wide points: Only one tumor region went through sequencing, so heterogeneity may still be there. Among the top 100 tumor clones, a median about 58 appeared in adjacent lung. Highest T cell clonality was seen in uninvolved adjacent lung, surpassing that measured in tumor.

Some clones are missing from TCRdb's copy, which holds only in-frame ones; the method was immunoSEQ multiplex PCR. The data show fewer than 35,000 clones, with roughly nine tenths seen just once and under 3% held by the top ten. Germline CDR1 reads GTSNPN; CDR2 reads SVGIG (reference sequence). This CDR3 has 15 amino acids. V shed 3 bases and J 15 bases; nucleotides not matched to a gene: 11. This chain uses TRBV30 with TRBJ2-1, with TRBD2 identical over 16 bases. The sample in question was peripheral blood, obtained before any cancer treatment. This receptor was obtained from a female donor aged 60 or older with stage I lung adenocarcinoma. CDR3 coding DNA: TGTGCCTGGAGCCCGAAGGGACTAGCGGGAGGGCGGGGGTTCTTC. This codes for CAWSPKGLAGGRGFF.